This TCR beta chain was profiled in a study of prognosis after radiotherapy for stage I lung cancer. About the research overall: In this cohort, no one received concurrent therapy with stereotactic body radiotherapy. Notes on the study in general: Differing TRBV and TRBJ gene usage was reportedly seen between patients with and without metastases. Once stereotactic body radiation therapy had been given, unique TCR clone counts fell, with a median of approximately 9,600 versus 7,200.

V lost 2 bases and J lost 2, with 14 bases in between. The germline V gene has CDR1 SEHNR and CDR2 FQNEAQ (reference sequence). The CDR3 has 16 amino acids. Disease was node-negative on CT and PET/CT in all patients; none had prior chemotherapy, radiotherapy or other malignancies. The TCR beta CDR3 region was amplified from genomic DNA, with two rounds of multiplex PCR being used for the amplification. Gene-specific TRBV and TRBJ primers were used in PCR round one. Using its own MiXCR run on the multiplex PCR reads, TCRdb lists one record per CDR3 protein. Counted here are 14,000 or so distinct CDR3 sequences, 25% to 30% occurring once; the ten biggest clones make up roughly an eighth. By sample share, this clonotype is medium-sized. Its antigen is still unknown.

The starting material was PBMCs, obtained before or after stereotactic body radiation therapy (not recorded which). The chain uses TRBV7-9 and TRBJ2-3, with D uncertain. The source of this sequence is a donor at least 50 years old with non-small cell lung cancer. Here the CDR3 reads CASSLPGVATTDTQYF. Written as DNA, the CDR3 is TGTGCCAGCAGCTTACCTGGAGTAGCCACCACAGATACGCAGTATTTT. The variable domain in full, completed from reference TRBV7-9 and TRBJ2-3, reads DTGVSQNPRHKITKRGQNVTFRCDPISEHNRLYWYRQTLGQGPEFLTYFQNEAQLEKSRLLSDRFSAERPKGSFSTLEIQRTEQGDSAMYLCASSLPGVATTDTQYFGPGTRLTVL.